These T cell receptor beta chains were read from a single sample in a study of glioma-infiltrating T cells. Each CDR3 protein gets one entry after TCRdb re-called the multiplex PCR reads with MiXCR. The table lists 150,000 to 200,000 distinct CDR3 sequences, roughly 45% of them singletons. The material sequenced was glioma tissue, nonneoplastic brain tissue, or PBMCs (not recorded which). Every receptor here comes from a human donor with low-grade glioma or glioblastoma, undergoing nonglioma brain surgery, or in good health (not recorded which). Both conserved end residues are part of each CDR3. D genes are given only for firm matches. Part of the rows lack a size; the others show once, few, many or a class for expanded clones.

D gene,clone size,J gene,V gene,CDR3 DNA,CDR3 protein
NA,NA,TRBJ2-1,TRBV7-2,TGTGCTTCAGCCTGCTCACTCGGGGCCTACAATGAGCAGTTCTTC,CASACSLGAYNEQFF
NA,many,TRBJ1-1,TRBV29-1,TGCAGCGTTGCTCCAGGCGGGGGGACTGAAGCTTTCTTT,CSVAPGGGTEAFF
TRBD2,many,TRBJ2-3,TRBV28,TGTGCCAGCAGGGTGACTAGCGGGAGGGCAGATACGCAGTATTTT,CASRVTSGRADTQYF
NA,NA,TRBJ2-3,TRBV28,TGTGCCAGCAGCCCCCTCGGGGGCACGGAGTATTTT,CASSPLGGTEYF
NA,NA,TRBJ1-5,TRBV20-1,TGCAGTGCTAAACCGGCGGGAAGCAATCAGCACCAGCATTTT,CSAKPAGSNQHQHF
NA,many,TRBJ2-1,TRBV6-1,TGTGCCAGCCTGGCGGGGCTCTCCTACAATGAGCAGTTCTTC,CASLAGLSYNEQFF
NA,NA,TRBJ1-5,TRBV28,TGTGCCAGCAGTGTCCAGGGAAGTCAGCCCCAGCATTTT,CASSVQGSQPQHF
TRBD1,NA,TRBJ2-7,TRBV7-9,TGTGCCAGCAGCCATTCTTTACAGGGGGACGAGCACTACTTC,CASSHSLQGDEHYF
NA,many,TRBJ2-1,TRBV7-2,TGTGCCAGCAGCTTAGACGGTGTTCAGGGACGCGAGCAGTTCTTC,CASSLDGVQGREQFF
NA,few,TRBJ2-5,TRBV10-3,TGTGCCATCAGTCCTTCTAGGACCGAGCCGGGGGCCCAGTACTTC,CAISPSRTEPGAQYF
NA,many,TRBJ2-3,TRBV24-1,TGTGCCACCAGTGACGTGATCTCTAGCACAGATACGCAGTATTTT,CATSDVISSTDTQYF
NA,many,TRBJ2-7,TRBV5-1,TGCGCCAGCAGCAAAAGCTTCGACGAGCAGTACTTC,CASSKSFDEQYF